This T cell receptor beta chain is from a study of T cells in Graves' hyperthyroidism and ophthalmopathy. Points from the study as a whole: Ophthalmopathy could be told apart from stable hyperthyroidism with a 13 V-J model.

There were TCR beta CDR3 regions amplified from RNA transcripts. First-round RT-PCR of the TCR CDR3 relied on the HTBI primer set. One entry per CDR3 protein results from TCRdb running MiXCR on the multiplex PCR reads. Here the sample spans some 270,000 distinct CDR3 sequences, approximately 15% being singletons. CDR1 and CDR2 (germline): LGHDT, YNNKEL (reference sequence). CDR3 length: 14 amino acids. V was pared by 4 bases and J by 6 bases, with 15 bases between. This clonotype was recorded many times. Its antigen remains unknown. The sequence was obtained from a woman aged 40-49 years with Graves' hyperthyroidism. V and J are TRBV3-1 and TRBJ1-2; D may be TRBD1 (5 bases). Sequencing input: blood. The CDR3 here is CASSRLDLTDGYTF. The CDR3 coding sequence is TGTGCCAGCAGCCGCCTCGACCTGACAGATGGCTACACCTTC.